A selection of T cell receptor beta chains follows, all from one sample in a study of neurological immune-mediated disorders. TCRdb redid the calling of the 5' RACE reads with MiXCR, one entry per CDR3 protein. Here the sample spans tens of thousands of distinct CDR3 sequences, 4.5% being singletons. Sequenced sample: PBMCs. The receptors stem from a man between 25 and 39 years old with multiple sclerosis. Each CDR3 is given without its conserved first and last residue.

v_gene	CDR3aa
TRBV19	ASSPWRATNEKLF
TRBV20-1	SAHVRDYGYTQY
TRBV20-1	SAPSGTGGGTDTQY
TRBV6-6	ASSYSMENQPQH
TRBV28	ASGFPSSYNEQF
TRBV12-3/TRBV12-4	ASSLGQGPNTEAF
TRBV10-3	AISKDSEKLF
TRBV12-5	ASGFHDTQY
TRBV5-1	ASGQDSPHEAF
TRBV7-3	ASSLGAGPGSTEAF
TRBV15	ATSRDYGSPGEIYT
TRBV27	ASLSEANEQF
TRBV27	ASSLGRGNEQF
TRBV5-1	ASSLAGAEAYEQY
TRBV20-1	SARDFRDPRDTEAF
TRBV29-1	SLRDSSGTQY
TRBV5-1	ASSSGTGRNGYT
TRBV11-2	ASSLGAGTSGADTQY
TRBV20-1	SASSRQGLTEAF
TRBV6-6	ASSPRQSLEQY
TRBV5-1	ASSPGTGGRETQY
TRBV12-3/TRBV12-4	ASSLTGVDEKLF
TRBV15	ATSRELAGGVSNSPLH
TRBV7-9	ASSTPDRIMNTEAF
TRBV4-1	ASSQDRGISNQPQH
TRBV12-3/TRBV12-4	ASTKDSQETQY
TRBV21-1	ASSKRRAGGNEQF
TRBV5-6	ASSPIPTDTQY
TRBV3-1	ASSLGRYSNQPQN
TRBV5-1	TSSLAGFSGANVLT
TRBV4-1	ASSWDFTDTQY
TRBV4-1	ASSQVNRNQPQH
TRBV10-3	AISETGANYGYT
TRBV20-1	SARDGTTNEKLF
TRBV15	ATSRDQDLNEQF
TRBV21-1	ASSKREGKGVCGYT
TRBV6-5	ASSYSGDRAFEQY
TRBV7-6	ASSLGLGGQETQY
TRBV24-1	ATSEPGRTDTQY
TRBV2	ASNWGGHTDTQY
TRBV4-1	ASSLYLGADPMQY
TRBV7-6	ASSSPSHTGELF
TRBV7-6	ASSLADQGYGYT
TRBV7-2	ASSRQGGLIGYT
TRBV12-3/TRBV12-4	ASRRTGNTIY
TRBV4-1	ASNPSPSRQAPEGVGEKLF
TRBV5-6	ASSPDRSYEQY
TRBV5-1	ASSLDTGGARGTEAF
TRBV4-2	TSSRLSASGGNTDTQY
TRBV5-1	ASSVQQGVDEKLF
TRBV4-1	ASSQNAGLLNTEAF
TRBV24-1	ATSDPWSGGIEDTQY
TRBV5-1	ASIPGQGAGEQF
TRBV20-1	SAREINEKLF
TRBV5-1	ASSPGTGLSETQY
TRBV3-1	ASSGGIRGTEAF
TRBV5-5	ASGSYSYEQY
TRBV5-1	ASSPGQGVYTGELF
TRBV20-1	SARGQDIPYEQY